The 23 T cell receptor beta chains below all came from one sample that was sequenced in a study of shared clonotypes between healthy human individuals. TCRdb's table, derived via immunoSEQ multiplex PCR, lists solely in-frame clones and lacks some. The data contain about 1.5 million clones, 95% to 99% of them seen just once; the ten biggest clones take up about 0.45%. The sequenced sample consisted of naive CD4+ T cells sorted from blood. Sample subset: CD45RA+ positively selected. These receptors originate from a man aged 30 to 45 in good health.

This clone was counted once. The rearrangement links TRBV12-2 to TRBJ1-1. TRBV12-2 is reported as a pseudogene. This CDR3 is 15 amino acids long. The CDR3: CASRPKPGGWGEAFF. The CDR3 DNA reads TGTGCAAGTCGCCCGAAACCCGGGGGCTGGGGTGAAGCTTTCTTT.

As regards this clone: The sample holds other DNA sequences that translate to the same CDR3. V usage is TRBV7-2 and J usage is TRBJ2-7; D unresolved. Germline CDR1 SGHTA, CDR2 FQGNSA. The V end was cut by 4 bases, the J end by 2 bases, with 6 bases between. The CDR3 sequence is 12 residues long. The CDR3 sequence: CASSSTTYEQYF. The CDR3 region has the DNA TGTGCCAGCAGCTCCACGACCTACGAGCAGTACTTC.

This chain links TRBV19 with TRBJ2-3; D is unresolved. In germline, CDR1 is LNHDA, CDR2 SQIVND (reference sequence). V was cut by 10 bases and J by 2 bases, with 16 bases left in between. The CDR3 contains 14 residues. This chain's CDR3 is CATANPRHTDTQYF. The DNA for the CDR3 is TGTGCCACCGCGAATCCGCGCCACACAGATACGCAGTATTTT.

The chain joins TRBV29-1 to TRBJ1-1; 11 positions agree with TRBD1. J gave up 4 bases and V 5 bases, and 6 bases lay outside the gene matches. The CDR3 extends over 14 amino acids. Per germline, CDR1 SQVTM and CDR2 ANQGSEA. DNA of the CDR3: TGCAGCGTTAGGACAGGGGGCCCTCCCACTGAAGCTTTCTTT. Its translation is CSVRTGGPPTEAFF.

This clone has only one observation. The chain combines TRBV7-2 with TRBJ2-7; D is uncertain. The CDR3 has 14 residues. V lost 7 bases to trimming and J lost 0 bases, with 13 bases between them. Germline V gives CDR1 SGHTA, CDR2 FQGNSA. CDR3 nucleotides: TGTGCCAGCAACGATGGGCCGTACTCCTACGAGCAGTACTTC. This encodes CASNDGPYSYEQYF.

The chain links TRBV7-2 to TRBJ2-5; TRBD2 is a possible D gene (5 bases). This CDR3 region has 15 residues. The germline CDR1 and CDR2 sequences are SGHTA and FQGNSA. V lost 4 bases and J 4 bases, leaving 16 bases between the germline ends. CDR3 sequence (DNA): TGTGCCAGCAGCTATCGAGGGAACCTAGGAGAGACCCAGTACTTC. It encodes CASSYRGNLGETQYF. Combining the CDR3 with reference TRBV7-2 and TRBJ2-5 gives the whole variable domain GAGVSQSPSNKVTEKGKDVELRCDPISGHTALYWYRQSLGQGLEFLIYFQGNSAPDKSGLPSDRFSAERTGGSVSTLTIQRTQQEDSAVYLCASSYRGNLGETQYFGPGTRLLVL.

Turning to this clone: This specimen includes other DNA sequences encoding the same CDR3. This rearrangement joins TRBV5-1 to TRBJ1-1; maybe TRBD1 (5 bases). The germline CDR1 and CDR2 sequences are SGHRS and YFSETQ. This CDR3 is built from 14 residues. Trimming pared 4 bases from V and 2 bases from J, leaving 12 bases between. The DNA of the CDR3 is TGCGCCAGCAGCGCCGGGACGGAAAACACTGAAGCTTTCTTT. It codes for CASSAGTENTEAFF.

Remarks on this clone: Other DNA sequences of this sample code for an identical CDR3. The J gene is TRBJ1-3, the V gene TRBV5-1; a possible D gene is TRBD1 (6 bases). V was clipped by 5 bases and J by 0 bases, with 12 bases between them. CDR3 size: 15 residues. The V gene's germline CDR1 is SGHRS and CDR2 YFSETQ. The CDR3 is CASSSGQSSGNTIYF. CDR3 nucleotides: TGCGCCAGCAGTTCTGGACAGAGCTCTGGAAACACCATATATTTT. Full variable domain (missing parts from reference TRBV5-1 and TRBJ1-3): KAGVTQTPRYLIKTRGQQVTLSCSPISGHRSVSWYQQTPGQGLQFLFEYFSETQRNKGNFPGRFSGRQFSNSRSEMNVSTLELGDSALYLCASSSGQSSGNTIYFGEGSWLTVV.

The rearrangement links TRBV27 to TRBJ2-1, with TRBD2 identical over 12 bases. The CDR3 loop spans 16 amino acids. The V gene end was trimmed by 3 bases and the J gene end by 4 bases; junction bases not matched to a gene: 4. CDR1 is MNHEY, CDR2 SMNVEV, per germline (reference sequence). The CDR3 loop reads CASSFLTSGRYNEQFF. CDR3 DNA sequence: TGTGCCAGCAGTTTCTTGACTAGCGGGAGATACAATGAGCAGTTCTTC.

The chain recombines TRBV2 with TRBJ1-2; D is possibly TRBD1 (6 bases). V lost 4 bases, J lost 0 bases, and 15 bases lay in between. This CDR3 is built from 16 residues. Per germline, CDR1 SNHLY and CDR2 FYNNEI. CDR3 in amino acids: CASSGGRDTANYGYTF. The CDR3 region has the DNA TGTGCCAGCAGTGGGGGGCGGGACACCGCTAACTATGGCTACACCTTC.

This clone was picked up one time. The chain is built from TRBV9 and TRBJ2-1, with 7 bases fitting TRBD2. Trimming took 5 bases from V and 8 from J; bases not matched to a gene: 4. CDR3 length: 12 amino acids. Germline CDR1 is SGDLS and CDR2 is YYNGEE. The CDR3 loop is CASRFGGDEQFF. The CDR3 DNA sequence: TGTGCCAGCAGGTTTGGGGGGGATGAGCAGTTCTTC.

As to this clone: Other DNA sequences of this sample code for an identical CDR3. The gene calls are TRBV30 and TRBJ2-1, with 7 nucleotides matching TRBD2. V shed 0 bases, J shed 0 bases, and the junction held 5 bases outside the gene matches. Germline assignment: CDR1 GTSNPN and CDR2 SVGIG (reference sequence). The length of the CDR3 is 16 residues. DNA of the CDR3: TGTGCCTGGAGTGTACGAGGCGGGAGCTCCTACAATGAGCAGTTCTTC. Its protein product is CAWSVRGGSSYNEQFF.

The chain couples TRBV4-3 to TRBJ2-7; a weak D match, TRBD2 (5 bases). Trimming cost V 4 bases and J 0 bases, with 7 bases left between them. The CDR3 sequence is 13 residues long. Germline loops: CDR1 LGHNA, CDR2 YSLEER. The CDR3 DNA sequence: TGCGCCAGCAGCCCGGGGATCTCCTACGAGCAGTACTTC. This translates into CASSPGISYEQYF.

This rearrangement joins TRBV5-5 to TRBJ1-1; 7 nucleotides align to TRBD1. The V gene end was trimmed by 1 base and the J gene end by 5 bases; junction bases not matched to a gene: 2. Germline V lookup: CDR1 SGHKS, CDR2 YYEKEE (reference sequence). The CDR3 totals 13 residues. In nucleotides, the CDR3 is TGTGCCAGCAGCTTGACAGGGGTGACTGAAGCTTTCTTT. It translates to CASSLTGVTEAFF.

The rearrangement links TRBV11-2 to TRBJ2-7; a possible D gene is TRBD2 (6 bases). V dropped 3 bases and J dropped 6 bases, with 12 bases sitting between them. Germline loops: CDR1 SGHAT, CDR2 FQNNGV. This CDR3 spans 13 amino acids. The chain's CDR3 is CASSFGGDIEQYF. The CDR3 nucleotides are TGTGCCAGCAGCTTCGGGGGAGATATCGAGCAGTACTTC. Full variable domain (missing parts from reference TRBV11-2 and TRBJ2-7): EAGVAQSPRYKIIEKRQSVAFWCNPISGHATLYWYQQILGQGPKLLIQFQNNGVVDDSQLPKDRFSAERLKGVDSTLKIQPAKLEDSAVYLCASSFGGDIEQYFGPGTRLTVT.

The chain links TRBV19 to TRBJ2-2, with TRBD2 identical over 9 bases. Germline-derived CDR1 and CDR2 are LNHDA and SQIVND (reference sequence). The CDR3 extends over 17 amino acids. Trimming took 1 base from V and 1 from J; bases not matched to a gene: 4. This chain's CDR3 is CASSIVSGRWNTGELFF. CDR3 sequence (DNA): TGTGCCAGTAGTATAGTTAGCGGGAGATGGAACACCGGGGAGCTGTTTTTT.

This clone was seen a handful of times. The identical CDR3 is also encoded by other nucleotide sequences in the sample. The CDR3 sequence: CASSVGVAGTYEQYF. CDR3 sequence (DNA): TGTGCCAGCAGCGTAGGGGTAGCGGGGACCTACGAGCAGTACTTC. The chain is built from TRBV9 and TRBJ2-7, with 8 nucleotides matching TRBD2. Germline CDR1 is SGDLS and CDR2 is YYNGEE. The length of the CDR3 is 15 residues. Trimming took 0 bases from V and 2 from J; bases not matched to a gene: 4.

As concerns this clone: One junction end disagrees with the germline gene, perhaps due to a read error. The J gene is TRBJ1-3, the V gene TRBV5-1, with TRBD1 matching 7 bases. The CDR3 runs to 14 residues. Germline V lookup: CDR1 SGHRS, CDR2 YFSETQ. DNA of the CDR3: TGTGCCAGCAGCCGACAGGGAGGGGGAAACACCATATATTTT. Protein: CASSRQGGGNTIYF. Complete variable domain (other parts from reference TRBV5-1 and TRBJ1-3): KAGVTQTPRYLIKTRGQQVTLSCSPISGHRSVSWYQQTPGQGLQFLFEYFSETQRNKGNFPGRFSGRQFSNSRSEMNVSTLELGDSALYLCASSRQGGGNTIYFGEGSWLTVV.

The rearrangement uses TRBV5-1 and TRBJ2-3; a weak D match, TRBD1 (5 bases). V was trimmed by 6 bases and J by 6 bases, leaving 20 bases between them. Germline CDR1 and CDR2: SGHRS and YFSETQ. The CDR3 covers 15 residues. The CDR3 is CASTSQGGVSDTQYF. The CDR3 DNA sequence: TGCGCCAGCACTTCGCAGGGTGGTGTGTCGGATACGCAGTATTTT.

This clone came up once. The J gene is TRBJ2-2, the V gene TRBV6-1; 12 bases map to TRBD2. CDR3 size: 14 residues. CDR1 and CDR2 (germline): MNHNS, SASEGT. V shed 4 bases, J shed 7 bases, and the junction held 1 base outside the gene matches. The CDR3 DNA sequence: TGTGCCAGCAGTGGACTAGCGGGAGTCGGGGAGCTGTTTTTT. It specifies CASSGLAGVGELFF.

V gene TRBV12-5 combines with J gene TRBJ2-1; D not resolved. The CDR3 has 13 residues. V was cut by 1 base and J by 7 bases, with 8 bases left in between. The germline V gene encodes CDR1 LGHNT and CDR2 FRNRAP. CDR3 in amino acids: CASGLAGWNEQFF. In DNA, the CDR3 is TGTGCTAGTGGTTTGGCAGGATGGAATGAGCAGTTCTTC.

This chain joins TRBV6-1 and TRBJ2-1; 8 nucleotides line up with TRBD2. The CDR3 totals 15 residues. The trim removed 3 bases at V and 7 bases at J, leaving 8 bases unmatched. Germline V CDR1 and CDR2: MNHNS, SASEGT. In DNA, the CDR3 is TGTGCCAGCAGTGAGAGGGGCGGGAGGAGGAATGAGCAGTTCTTC. Translating gives CASSERGGRRNEQFF.

This clone was detected once. This chain connects TRBV28 to TRBJ2-3; 8 bases line up with TRBD2. The length of the CDR3 is 15 residues. CDR1 and CDR2 (germline): MDHEN, SYDVKM. V lost 6 bases and J lost 3; bases outside the gene matches: 8. The CDR3 nucleotides read TGTGCCAGCAGAGCAGCGGGAGTCGGTACAGATACGCAGTATTTT. Translation gives CASRAAGVGTDTQYF. The complete variable domain, with remaining parts taken from reference TRBV28 and TRBJ2-3, reads DVKVTQSSRYLVKRTGEKVFLECVQDMDHENMFWYRQDPGLGLRLIYFSYDVKMKEKGDIPEGYSVSREKKERFSLILESASTNQTSMYLCASRAAGVGTDTQYFGPGTRLTVL.